Reported below is one TCR beta chain. Its antigen is unidentified. This record comes from a study of T cells in localized non-small cell lung cancer. Study-level findings and limits: There were a median 57 of the top 100 tumor clones appearing in adjacent lung. There was higher T cell clonality in uninvolved adjacent lung than in tumor, and it was highest there.

Method: immunoSEQ multiplex PCR; TCRdb's copy keeps in-frame clones and lacks some. The table includes roughly 39,000 clones, around 90% detected once. The CDR3 runs to 12 residues. CDR1 is SNHLY and CDR2 is FYNNEI in the germline V gene. The germline V and J ends were trimmed by 3 bases and 5 bases, with 7 bases remaining between them. This chain connects TRBV2 to TRBJ1-2; D unclear. The sequence came from a woman aged 40-70 years with stage II lung adenocarcinoma. Sequences were derived from PBMCs, sampled before any cancer treatment. In nucleotides, the CDR3 is TGTGCCAGCAGTGATATGGGATATGGCTACACCTTC. This translates into CASSDMGYGYTF.